Sequencing of this T cell receptor beta chain was carried out in a study of T cell repertoires in cytomegalovirus infection. Background on the study: TCR beta signatures that were public indicated CMV infection and matching HLA type.

A word on this clonotype: Its antigen is unidentified.

Regarding the study as a whole: Summed public TCR beta family frequency identified CMV carriers bearing the relevant HLA. The ex vivo response was dominated by HLA-C-restricted CMV-specific TCR beta clonotypes.

TCRdb recomputed calls from the reads with MiXCR, one row per CDR3 protein. The sample gives roughly 800,000 distinct CDR3 sequences, about 29% of which show up once; over 10% is in the top ten. The CDR3 is 19 amino acids. In germline, CDR1 is SNHLY, CDR2 FYNNEI. V was pared by 3 bases and J by 5 bases, with 16 bases of the junction left unmatched. The source was cultured CD8+ T cells from PBMCs, collected from culture after CMV antigen stimulation. The chain employs TRBV2 and TRBJ2-1; 10 bases agree with TRBD1. This TCR was recovered from a human donor in good health (CMV status not recorded). Some clones in this sample may be carry-over from other donors' samples. The CDR3 bases are TGTGCCAGCAGTGATCCGAGGGCCTGGGAGGGGACAGGGGACAATGAGCAGTTCTTC. It codes for CASSDPRAWEGTGDNEQFF.